This T cell receptor beta chain was observed in a study of human T cells and chemical hapten exposure. CDR1 and CDR2 (germline): DFQATT, SNEGSKA (reference sequence). This CDR3 is built from 16 residues. V lost 2 bases to trimming and J lost 2 bases; unmatched junction nucleotides: 5. The time point denotes: patch test 1, 2 weeks after DPC sensitization. Indicated treatment: therapeutic diphenylcyclopropenone sensitization with weekly scalp DPC. In this sample, this clonotype turned up a few times. Individual cDNA molecules had unique molecular identifiers attached to them by the library. MiXCR, applied by TCRdb to the RACE reads, yields one record per CDR3 protein. The sample shows more than 65,000 distinct CDR3 sequences, approximately 35% of them seen only once.

This specimen was whole blood, taken in connection with sensitization to the hapten diphenylcyclopropenone (DPC). This receptor was identified in a man between 35 and 55 years old with alopecia areata. Some clones in this sample may be carry-over from other donors' samples. The chain links TRBV20-1 to TRBJ2-2; 10 positions match TRBD2. CDR3 sequence (DNA): TGCAGTGCTAGACCGGGACTAGCGAAAAACACCGGGGAGCTGTTTTTT. It encodes CSARPGLAKNTGELFF.